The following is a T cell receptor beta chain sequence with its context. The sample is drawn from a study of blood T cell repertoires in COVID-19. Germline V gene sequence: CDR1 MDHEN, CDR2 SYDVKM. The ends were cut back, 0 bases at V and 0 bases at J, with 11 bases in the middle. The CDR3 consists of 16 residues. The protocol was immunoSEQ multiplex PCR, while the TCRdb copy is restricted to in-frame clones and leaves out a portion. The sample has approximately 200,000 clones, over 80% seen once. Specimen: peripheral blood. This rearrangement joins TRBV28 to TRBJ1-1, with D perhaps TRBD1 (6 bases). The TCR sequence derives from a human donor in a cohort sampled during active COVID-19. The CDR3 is CASSLWTGDMNTEAFF. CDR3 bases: TGTGCCAGCAGTTTATGGACAGGCGATATGAACACTGAAGCTTTCTTT.